The rows below give T cell receptor beta chains drawn from one sample of a study of cytomegalovirus exposure and HLA in healthy donors. Sequencing used immunoSEQ multiplex PCR; TCRdb keeps in-frame clones, though not all of them. This table has a few hundred thousand clones, around three quarters appearing once. The sequenced material came from PBMCs. The receptors come from a man aged 35 to 55 in good health and CMV-seronegative. CDR3s include the opening cysteine and the closing phenylalanine or tryptophan. Each record gives: J gene, V gene, CDR3 length, clone size, D gene, CDR3 protein, CDR3 DNA. A D gene is named only where the DNA matches it firmly. Part of the rows lack a size; the others show once, few, many or a class for expanded clones.

j_gene: TRBJ2-6; v_gene: TRBV9; len: 17; abundance: -; d_gene: -; CDR3aa: CASSVRDSNSGANVLTF; CDR3nt: TGTGCCAGCAGCGTGCGGGACAGCAACTCTGGGGCCAACGTCCTGACTTTC
j_gene: TRBJ2-1; v_gene: TRBV20-1; len: 11; abundance: -; d_gene: -; CDR3aa: CSAARRDEQFF; CDR3nt: TGCAGTGCCGCACGCCGGGATGAGCAGTTCTTC
j_gene: TRBJ2-7; v_gene: TRBV5-8; len: 14; abundance: -; d_gene: TRBD1; CDR3aa: CASSWGQGTGEQYF; CDR3nt: TGTGCCAGCAGCTGGGGACAGGGAACGGGCGAGCAGTACTTC
j_gene: TRBJ1-1; v_gene: TRBV5-4; len: 14; abundance: once; d_gene: -; CDR3aa: CASSLPRENTEAFF; CDR3nt: TGTGCCAGCAGCTTGCCCAGGGAGAACACTGAAGCTTTCTTT
j_gene: TRBJ2-5; v_gene: TRBV5-5; len: 13; abundance: -; d_gene: TRBD1; CDR3aa: CASSLGQEETQYF; CDR3nt: TGTGCCAGCAGCCTAGGACAGGAAGAGACCCAGTACTTC
j_gene: TRBJ2-7; v_gene: TRBV7-6; len: 13; abundance: few; d_gene: -; CDR3aa: CASSPGGSYEQYF; CDR3nt: TGTGCCAGCAGCCCAGGGGGGTCCTACGAGCAGTACTTC
j_gene: TRBJ2-5; v_gene: TRBV23-1; len: 16; abundance: -; d_gene: TRBD1; CDR3aa: CASSHTLPGQRETQYF; CDR3nt: TGCGCCAGCAGTCATACACTGCCGGGACAGAGAGAGACCCAGTACTTC
j_gene: TRBJ2-2; v_gene: TRBV6-6; len: 14; abundance: few; d_gene: -; CDR3aa: CASSYLEGDGELFF; CDR3nt: TGTGCCAGCAGTTATTTAGAGGGAGACGGGGAGCTGTTTTTT
j_gene: TRBJ1-2; v_gene: TRBV19; len: 11; abundance: -; d_gene: -; CDR3aa: CASSPGSGYTF; CDR3nt: TGTGCCAGTAGCCCAGGTTCTGGCTACACCTTC
j_gene: TRBJ1-6; v_gene: TRBV7-9; len: 13; abundance: -; d_gene: -; CDR3aa: CASGPGRNSPLHF; CDR3nt: TGTGCCAGCGGCCCGGGAAGAAATTCACCCCTCCACTTT
j_gene: TRBJ2-3; v_gene: TRBV19; len: 13; abundance: once; d_gene: -; CDR3aa: CASSLVATDTQYF; CDR3nt: TGTGCCAGTAGTCTAGTGGCTACAGATACGCAGTATTTT
j_gene: TRBJ2-3; v_gene: TRBV7-2; len: 15; abundance: -; d_gene: -; CDR3aa: CASSLHNGGTDTQYF; CDR3nt: TGTGCCAGCAGCCTCCATAACGGGGGCACAGATACGCAGTATTTT
j_gene: TRBJ2-7; v_gene: TRBV9; len: 15; abundance: -; d_gene: -; CDR3aa: CASSVGWSRSYEQYF; CDR3nt: TGTGCCAGCAGCGTAGGATGGTCGCGTTCCTACGAGCAGTACTTC
j_gene: TRBJ2-5; v_gene: TRBV6-5; len: 14; abundance: once; d_gene: -; CDR3aa: CASSYGRVRETQYF; CDR3nt: TGTGCCAGCAGTTATGGCAGGGTGAGAGAGACCCAGTACTTC
j_gene: TRBJ2-7; v_gene: TRBV4-2; len: 15; abundance: -; d_gene: TRBD2; CDR3aa: CASSQPAGEVHEQYF; CDR3nt: TGTGCCAGCAGCCAACCAGCGGGAGAGGTCCACGAGCAGTACTTC
j_gene: TRBJ2-3; v_gene: TRBV27; len: 14; abundance: -; d_gene: -; CDR3aa: CASSLTVVADTQYF; CDR3nt: TGTGCCAGCAGTTTAACGGTTGTGGCAGATACGCAGTATTTT
j_gene: TRBJ2-5; v_gene: TRBV5-8; len: 13; abundance: -; d_gene: -; CDR3aa: CASSLGGVETQYF; CDR3nt: TGTGCCAGCAGCTTGGGCGGGGTAGAGACCCAGTACTTC
j_gene: TRBJ1-5; v_gene: TRBV30; len: 13; abundance: -; d_gene: -; CDR3aa: CASGDRSNQPQHF; CDR3nt: TGTGCCTCGGGGGATCGGAGCAATCAGCCCCAGCATTTT
j_gene: TRBJ1-1; v_gene: TRBV14; len: 13; abundance: few; d_gene: TRBD1; CDR3aa: CASSPWGQLEAFF; CDR3nt: TGTGCCAGCAGCCCTTGGGGACAGCTTGAAGCTTTCTTT
j_gene: TRBJ2-7; v_gene: TRBV6-1; len: 13; abundance: few; d_gene: -; CDR3aa: CASNTRLYYEQYF; CDR3nt: TGTGCCAGCAATACAAGATTGTACTACGAGCAGTACTTC
j_gene: TRBJ2-7; v_gene: TRBV20-1; len: 11; abundance: -; d_gene: -; CDR3aa: CSATGANEQYF; CDR3nt: TGCAGTGCCACCGGAGCGAATGAGCAGTACTTC
j_gene: TRBJ2-3; v_gene: TRBV7-8; len: 14; abundance: once; d_gene: -; CDR3aa: CASSQEASTDTQYF; CDR3nt: TGTGCCAGCAGCCAAGAAGCTAGCACAGATACGCAGTATTTT
j_gene: TRBJ2-3; v_gene: TRBV5-1; len: 14; abundance: -; d_gene: TRBD1; CDR3aa: CASNPTGAPDTQYF; CDR3nt: TGCGCCAGCAACCCGACAGGGGCGCCAGATACGCAGTATTTT
j_gene: TRBJ2-3; v_gene: TRBV28; len: 14; abundance: few; d_gene: -; CDR3aa: CASSLGGAPDTQYF; CDR3nt: TGTGCCAGCAGTTTAGGGGGGGCCCCAGATACGCAGTATTTT
j_gene: TRBJ2-3; v_gene: TRBV7-6; len: 18; abundance: -; d_gene: TRBD2; CDR3aa: CASSLGPRGAGGEDTQYF; CDR3nt: TGTGCCAGCAGCTTAGGCCCCCGCGGAGCGGGAGGGGAAGATACGCAGTATTTT
j_gene: TRBJ2-7; v_gene: TRBV6-5; len: 15; abundance: -; d_gene: TRBD2; CDR3aa: CASSLAGGPIHEQYF; CDR3nt: TGTGCCAGCAGTCTAGCGGGAGGGCCTATCCACGAGCAGTACTTC
j_gene: TRBJ1-1; v_gene: TRBV27; len: 13; abundance: -; d_gene: -; CDR3aa: CASRSGAYTEAFF; CDR3nt: TGTGCCAGCAGGTCAGGCGCGTACACTGAAGCTTTCTTT
j_gene: TRBJ2-7; v_gene: TRBV10-3; len: 14; abundance: -; d_gene: TRBD1; CDR3aa: CATRYDRDGYEQYF; CDR3nt: TGTGCCACCCGATACGACAGGGATGGTTACGAGCAGTACTTC
j_gene: TRBJ2-7; v_gene: TRBV4-3; len: 15; abundance: once; d_gene: -; CDR3aa: CASSQEATQYYEQYF; CDR3nt: TGCGCCAGCAGCCAAGAAGCTACCCAATACTACGAGCAGTACTTC
j_gene: TRBJ2-1; v_gene: TRBV9; len: 15; abundance: -; d_gene: -; CDR3aa: CASSLSGGPYNEQFF; CDR3nt: TGTGCCAGCAGCCTCTCCGGGGGGCCCTACAATGAGCAGTTCTTC
j_gene: TRBJ2-7; v_gene: TRBV7-7; len: 16; abundance: -; d_gene: -; CDR3aa: CASSLRGTEGTYEQYF; CDR3nt: TGTGCCAGCAGCTTACGCGGGACAGAAGGCACCTACGAGCAGTACTTC
j_gene: TRBJ1-2; v_gene: TRBV5-1; len: 14; abundance: few; d_gene: -; CDR3aa: CASSSLSGGNGYTF; CDR3nt: TGCGCCAGCAGCTCCCTATCGGGAGGGAATGGCTACACCTTC
j_gene: TRBJ1-2; v_gene: TRBV5-4; len: 15; abundance: few; d_gene: -; CDR3aa: CASSHPDRLLGGYTF; CDR3nt: TGTGCCAGCAGCCACCCCGACCGACTGCTCGGGGGCTACACCTTC
j_gene: TRBJ2-5; v_gene: TRBV18; len: 13; abundance: -; d_gene: -; CDR3aa: CASSPSGRETQYF; CDR3nt: TGTGCCAGCTCACCATCAGGGCGAGAGACCCAGTACTTC
j_gene: TRBJ2-1; v_gene: TRBV5-1; len: 16; abundance: -; d_gene: TRBD2; CDR3aa: CASSLLGLAGGHEQFF; CDR3nt: TGCGCCAGCAGCTTATTAGGGCTAGCGGGAGGGCATGAGCAGTTCTTC
j_gene: TRBJ2-5; v_gene: TRBV6-5; len: 14; abundance: -; d_gene: -; CDR3aa: CASRGSGSRGTQYF; CDR3nt: TGTGCCAGCAGGGGAAGCGGGTCAAGAGGGACCCAGTACTTC
j_gene: TRBJ2-3; v_gene: TRBV6-4; len: 15; abundance: few; d_gene: -; CDR3aa: CASSETGGGTDTQYF; CDR3nt: TGTGCCAGCAGTGAAACGGGGGGCGGGACAGATACGCAGTATTTT
j_gene: TRBJ1-1; v_gene: TRBV29-1; len: 12; abundance: -; d_gene: TRBD1; CDR3aa: CSVEDRGYVAFF; CDR3nt: TGCAGCGTTGAAGACAGGGGGTATGTAGCTTTCTTT
j_gene: TRBJ2-7; v_gene: TRBV27; len: 17; abundance: -; d_gene: TRBD1; CDR3aa: CASSLIGQGLFSYEQYF; CDR3nt: TGTGCCAGCAGTTTAATAGGACAGGGACTCTTCTCCTACGAGCAGTACTTC
j_gene: TRBJ2-3; v_gene: TRBV5-1; len: 17; abundance: -; d_gene: -; CDR3aa: CASSLGSWRGGTDTQYF; CDR3nt: TGCGCCAGCAGCTTGGGGTCCTGGCGGGGAGGCACAGATACGCAGTATTTT
j_gene: TRBJ2-1; v_gene: TRBV6-5; len: 15; abundance: -; d_gene: TRBD2; CDR3aa: CASSMAGGPYNEQFF; CDR3nt: TGTGCCAGCAGTATGGCGGGGGGCCCCTACAATGAGCAGTTCTTC
j_gene: TRBJ2-7; v_gene: TRBV7-2; len: 13; abundance: -; d_gene: -; CDR3aa: CASSLTGNYEQYF; CDR3nt: TGTGCCAGCAGCTTGACGGGAAACTACGAGCAGTACTTC
j_gene: TRBJ1-1; v_gene: TRBV7-9; len: 14; abundance: -; d_gene: TRBD1; CDR3aa: CASSFGQANTEAFF; CDR3nt: TGTGCCAGCAGCTTCGGACAGGCGAACACTGAAGCTTTCTTT
j_gene: TRBJ2-7; v_gene: TRBV10-1; len: 15; abundance: -; d_gene: TRBD2; CDR3aa: CASSDGGLAAREQYF; CDR3nt: TGCGCCAGCAGTGATGGGGGACTAGCGGCAAGGGAGCAGTACTTC